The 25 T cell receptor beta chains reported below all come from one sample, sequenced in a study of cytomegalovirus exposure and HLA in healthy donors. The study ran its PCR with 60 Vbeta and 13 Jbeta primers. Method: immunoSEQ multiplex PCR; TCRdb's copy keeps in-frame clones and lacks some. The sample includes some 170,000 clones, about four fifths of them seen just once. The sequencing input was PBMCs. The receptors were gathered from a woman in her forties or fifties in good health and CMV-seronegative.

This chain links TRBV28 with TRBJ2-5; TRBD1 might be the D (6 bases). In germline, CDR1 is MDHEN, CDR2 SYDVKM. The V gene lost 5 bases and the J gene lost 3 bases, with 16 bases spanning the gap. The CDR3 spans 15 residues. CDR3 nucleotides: TGTGCCAGCAGTCTTCGACAGGACGGGAAAGAGACCCAGTACTTC. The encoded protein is CASSLRQDGKETQYF.

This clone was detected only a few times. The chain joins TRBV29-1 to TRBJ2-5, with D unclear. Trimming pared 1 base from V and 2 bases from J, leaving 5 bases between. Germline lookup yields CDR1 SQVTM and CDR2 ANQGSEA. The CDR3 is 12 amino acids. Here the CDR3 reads CSVEGRQETQYF. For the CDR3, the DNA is TGCAGCGTTGAAGGCAGACAAGAGACCCAGTACTTC.

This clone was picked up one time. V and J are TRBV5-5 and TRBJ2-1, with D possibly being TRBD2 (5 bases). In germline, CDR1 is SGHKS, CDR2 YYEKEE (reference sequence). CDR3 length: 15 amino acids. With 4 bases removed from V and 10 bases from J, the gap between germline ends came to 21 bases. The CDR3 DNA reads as TGTGCCAGCAGCCGGACCCGAGTCGGGGTTTCGGAGCAGTTCTTC. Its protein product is CASSRTRVGVSEQFF.

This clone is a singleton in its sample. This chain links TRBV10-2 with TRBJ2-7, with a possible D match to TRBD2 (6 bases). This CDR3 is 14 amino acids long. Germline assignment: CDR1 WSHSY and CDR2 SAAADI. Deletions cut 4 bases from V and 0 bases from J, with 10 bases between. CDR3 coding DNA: TGCGCCAGCAGTGGTTCAGCGGGCTCCTACGAGCAGTACTTC. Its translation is CASSGSAGSYEQYF.

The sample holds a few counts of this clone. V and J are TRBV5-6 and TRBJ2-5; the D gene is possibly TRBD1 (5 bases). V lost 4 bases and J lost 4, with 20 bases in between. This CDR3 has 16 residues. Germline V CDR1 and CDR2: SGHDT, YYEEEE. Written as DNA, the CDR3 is TGTGCCAGCAGCCGAGGTTTAACAGGCGGACGAGAGACCCAGTACTTC. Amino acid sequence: CASSRGLTGGRETQYF.

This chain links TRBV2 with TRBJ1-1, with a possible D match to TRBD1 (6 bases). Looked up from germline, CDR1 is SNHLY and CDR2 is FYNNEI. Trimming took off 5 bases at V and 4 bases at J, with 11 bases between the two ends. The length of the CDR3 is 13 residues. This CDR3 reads CASSTGSGTEAFF. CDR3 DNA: TGTGCCAGCAGTACAGGGTCGGGCACTGAAGCTTTCTTT.

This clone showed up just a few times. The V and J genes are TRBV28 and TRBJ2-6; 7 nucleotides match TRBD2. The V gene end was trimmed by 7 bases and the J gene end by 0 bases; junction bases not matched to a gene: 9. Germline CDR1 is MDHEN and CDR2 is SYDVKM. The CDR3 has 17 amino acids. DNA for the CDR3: TGTGCCAGCATCTCCGGGAGGACCTACTCTGGGGCCAACGTCCTGACTTTC. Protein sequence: CASISGRTYSGANVLTF.

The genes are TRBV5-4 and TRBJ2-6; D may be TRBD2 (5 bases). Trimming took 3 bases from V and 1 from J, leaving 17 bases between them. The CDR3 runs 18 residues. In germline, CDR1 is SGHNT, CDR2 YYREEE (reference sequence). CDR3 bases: TGTGCCAGCAGCTCTGGCCGGACTCCCGATTCTGGGGCCAACGTCCTGACTTTC. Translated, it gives CASSSGRTPDSGANVLTF.

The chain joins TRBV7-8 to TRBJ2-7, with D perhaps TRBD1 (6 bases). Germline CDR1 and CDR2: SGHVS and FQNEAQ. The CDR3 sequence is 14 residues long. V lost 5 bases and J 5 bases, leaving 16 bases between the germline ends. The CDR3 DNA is TGTGCCAGCAGCGCCATATACAGGGATCACGAGCAGTACTTC. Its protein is CASSAIYRDHEQYF.

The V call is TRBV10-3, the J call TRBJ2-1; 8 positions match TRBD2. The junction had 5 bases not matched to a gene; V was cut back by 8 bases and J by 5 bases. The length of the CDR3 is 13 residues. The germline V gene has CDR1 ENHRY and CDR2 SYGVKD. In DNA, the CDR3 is TGTGCCATCGTTAGCGGGGTTGACAATGAGCAGTTCTTC. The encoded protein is CAIVSGVDNEQFF.

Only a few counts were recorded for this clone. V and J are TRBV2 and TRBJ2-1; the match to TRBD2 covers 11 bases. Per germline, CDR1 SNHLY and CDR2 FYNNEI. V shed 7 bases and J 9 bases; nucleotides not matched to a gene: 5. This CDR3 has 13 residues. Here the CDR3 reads CASMTSGKGEQFF. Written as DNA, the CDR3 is TGTGCCAGCATGACTAGCGGGAAAGGTGAGCAGTTCTTC.

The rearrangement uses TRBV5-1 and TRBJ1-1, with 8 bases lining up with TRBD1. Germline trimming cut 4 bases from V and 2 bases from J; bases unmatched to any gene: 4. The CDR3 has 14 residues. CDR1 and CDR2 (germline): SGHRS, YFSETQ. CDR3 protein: CASSVQGVNTEAFF. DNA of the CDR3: TGCGCCAGCAGCGTACAGGGGGTAAACACTGAAGCTTTCTTT.

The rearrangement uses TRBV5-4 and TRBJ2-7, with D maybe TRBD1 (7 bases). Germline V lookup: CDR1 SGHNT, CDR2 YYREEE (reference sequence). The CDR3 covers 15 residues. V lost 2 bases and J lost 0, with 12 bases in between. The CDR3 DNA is TGTGCCAGCAGCTTCTCCCAGGGGGGCTCCTACGAGCAGTACTTC. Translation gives CASSFSQGGSYEQYF. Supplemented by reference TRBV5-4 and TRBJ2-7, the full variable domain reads ETGVTQSPTHLIKTRGQQVTLRCSSQSGHNTVSWYQQALGQGPQFIFQYYREEENGRGNFPPRFSGLQFPNYSSELNVNALELDDSALYLCASSFSQGGSYEQYFGPGTRLTVT.

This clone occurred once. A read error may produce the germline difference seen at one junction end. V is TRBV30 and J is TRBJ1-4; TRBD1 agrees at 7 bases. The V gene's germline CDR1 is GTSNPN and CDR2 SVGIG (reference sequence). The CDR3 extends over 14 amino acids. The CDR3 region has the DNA TGTGCCCGGAGAGGAGGGGGCAGTAATGAAAAACTGTTTTTT. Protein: CARRGGGSNEKLFF.

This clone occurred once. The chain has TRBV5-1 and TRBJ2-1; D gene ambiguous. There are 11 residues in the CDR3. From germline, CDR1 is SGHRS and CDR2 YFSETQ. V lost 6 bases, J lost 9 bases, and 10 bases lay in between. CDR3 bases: TGCGCCAGCAACCTCTACGGTGAGCAGTTCTTC. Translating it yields CASNLYGEQFF. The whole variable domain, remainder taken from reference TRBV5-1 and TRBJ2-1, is KAGVTQTPRYLIKTRGQQVTLSCSPISGHRSVSWYQQTPGQGLQFLFEYFSETQRNKGNFPGRFSGRQFSNSRSEMNVSTLELGDSALYLCASNLYGEQFFGPGTRLTVL.

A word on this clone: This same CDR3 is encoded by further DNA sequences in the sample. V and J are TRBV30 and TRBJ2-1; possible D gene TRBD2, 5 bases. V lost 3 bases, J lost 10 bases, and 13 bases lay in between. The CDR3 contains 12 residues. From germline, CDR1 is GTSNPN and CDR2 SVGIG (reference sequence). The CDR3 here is CAWSDNGREQFF. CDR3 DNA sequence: TGTGCCTGGAGCGACAATGGGAGAGAGCAGTTCTTC.

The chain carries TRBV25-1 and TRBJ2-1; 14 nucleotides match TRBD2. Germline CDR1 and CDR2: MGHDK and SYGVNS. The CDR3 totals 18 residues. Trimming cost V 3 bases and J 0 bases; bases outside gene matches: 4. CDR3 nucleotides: TGTGCCAGCAGTGACGGACTAGCGGGGGGACTCTCCTACAATGAGCAGTTCTTC. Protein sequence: CASSDGLAGGLSYNEQFF.

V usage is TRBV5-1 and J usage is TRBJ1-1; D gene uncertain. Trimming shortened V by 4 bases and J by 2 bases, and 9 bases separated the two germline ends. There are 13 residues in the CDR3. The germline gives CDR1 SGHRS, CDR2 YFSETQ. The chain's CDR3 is CASSPWANTEAFF. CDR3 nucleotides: TGCGCCAGCAGCCCTTGGGCAAACACTGAAGCTTTCTTT.

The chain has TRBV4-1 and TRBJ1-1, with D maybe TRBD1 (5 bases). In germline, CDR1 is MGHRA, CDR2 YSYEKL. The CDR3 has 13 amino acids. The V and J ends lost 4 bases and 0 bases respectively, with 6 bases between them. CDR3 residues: CASSRQLNTEAFF. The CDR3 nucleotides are TGCGCCAGCAGCCGACAGCTGAACACTGAAGCTTTCTTT.

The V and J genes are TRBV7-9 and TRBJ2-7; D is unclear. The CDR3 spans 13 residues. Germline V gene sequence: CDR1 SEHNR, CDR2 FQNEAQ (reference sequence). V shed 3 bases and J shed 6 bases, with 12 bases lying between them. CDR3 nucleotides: TGTGCCAGCAGCTTTGGGCAAGGCCTCGAGCAGTACTTC. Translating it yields CASSFGQGLEQYF. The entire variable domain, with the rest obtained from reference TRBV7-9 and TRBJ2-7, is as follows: DTGVSQNPRHKITKRGQNVTFRCDPISEHNRLYWYRQTLGQGPEFLTYFQNEAQLEKSRLLSDRFSAERPKGSFSTLEIQRTEQGDSAMYLCASSFGQGLEQYFGPGTRLTVT.

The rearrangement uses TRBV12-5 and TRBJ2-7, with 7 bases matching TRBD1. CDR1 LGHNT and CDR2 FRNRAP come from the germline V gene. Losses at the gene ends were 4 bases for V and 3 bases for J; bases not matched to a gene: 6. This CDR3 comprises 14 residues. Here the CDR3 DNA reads TGTGCTAGTGGTTCCAACAGGGGCTACTACGAGCAGTACTTC. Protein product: CASGSNRGYYEQYF.

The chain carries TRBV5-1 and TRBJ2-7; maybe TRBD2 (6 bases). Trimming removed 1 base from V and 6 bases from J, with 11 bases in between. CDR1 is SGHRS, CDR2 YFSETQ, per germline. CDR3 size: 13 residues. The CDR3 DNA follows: TGCGCCAGCAGCTTGCACGAGGGAGGCGAGCAGTACTTC. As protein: CASSLHEGGEQYF.

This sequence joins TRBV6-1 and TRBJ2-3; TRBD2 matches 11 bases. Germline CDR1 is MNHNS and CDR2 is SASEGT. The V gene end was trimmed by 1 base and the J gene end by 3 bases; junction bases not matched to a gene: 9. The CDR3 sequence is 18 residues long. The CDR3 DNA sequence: TGTGCCAGCAGTGAAGGGTCTAGCGGGAGGAGTGCAACAGATACGCAGTATTTT. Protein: CASSEGSSGRSATDTQYF.

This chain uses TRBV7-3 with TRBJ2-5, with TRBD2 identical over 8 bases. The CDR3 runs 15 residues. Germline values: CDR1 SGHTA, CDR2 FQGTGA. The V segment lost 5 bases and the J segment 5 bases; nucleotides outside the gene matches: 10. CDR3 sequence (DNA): TGTGCCAGCAGCCCTTCCCGGGGGGGTTGGGAGACCCAGTACTTC. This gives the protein CASSPSRGGWETQYF.

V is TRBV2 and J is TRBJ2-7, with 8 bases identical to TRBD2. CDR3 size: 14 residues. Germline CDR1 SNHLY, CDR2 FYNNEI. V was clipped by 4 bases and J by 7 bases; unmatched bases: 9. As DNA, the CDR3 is TGTGCCAGCAGTGTGGTTAGCGGGGCGGTTGAGCAGTACTTC. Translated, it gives CASSVVSGAVEQYF. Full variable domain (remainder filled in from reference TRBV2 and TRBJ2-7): EPEVTQTPSHQVTQMGQEVILRCVPISNHLYFYWYRQILGQKVEFLVSFYNNEISEKSEIFDDQFSVERPDGSNFTLKIRSTKLEDSAMYFCASSVVSGAVEQYFGPGTRLTVT.